This TCR beta chain was profiled in a study of T cell changes during pregnancy in multiple sclerosis. Method: immunoSEQ multiplex PCR; TCRdb's copy keeps in-frame clones and lacks some. This sample has roughly 47,000 clones; more than 80% occur once, and the top ten carry 8% to 9.5%. With 5 bases clipped from V and 0 bases from J, the junction kept 12 bases outside the gene matches. The CDR3 runs to 17 residues. Germline CDR1 reads SGHVS; CDR2 reads FNYEAQ. This clone was observed once. The V call is TRBV7-6, the J call TRBJ2-5; 7 nucleotides match TRBD1. This clonotype originated in a female donor with multiple sclerosis, enrolled in a pregnancy study. The input for sequencing was CD8+ T cells from peripheral blood mononuclear cells, taken in the second trimester of pregnancy. The CDR3 bases are TGTGCCAGCAGCCTTCGGGGACAGACCTCTTACCAAGAGACCCAGTACTTC. Protein product: CASSLRGQTSYQETQYF.